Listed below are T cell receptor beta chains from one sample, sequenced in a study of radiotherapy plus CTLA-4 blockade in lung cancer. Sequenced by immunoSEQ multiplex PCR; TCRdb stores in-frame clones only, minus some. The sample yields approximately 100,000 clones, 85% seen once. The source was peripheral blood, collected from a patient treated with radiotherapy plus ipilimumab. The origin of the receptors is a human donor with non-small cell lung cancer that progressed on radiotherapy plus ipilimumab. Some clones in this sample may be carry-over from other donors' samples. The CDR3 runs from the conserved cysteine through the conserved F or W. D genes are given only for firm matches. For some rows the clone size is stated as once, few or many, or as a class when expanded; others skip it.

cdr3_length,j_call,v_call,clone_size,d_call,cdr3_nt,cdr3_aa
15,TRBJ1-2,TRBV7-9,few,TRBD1,TGTGCCAGCAGCTCGACCGGGACAGTTAACTATGGCTACACCTTC,CASSSTGTVNYGYTF
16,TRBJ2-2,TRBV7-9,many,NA,TGTGCCAGCAGCTTAGGTAGCGAGAGGAACACCGGGGAGCTGTTTTTT,CASSLGSERNTGELFF
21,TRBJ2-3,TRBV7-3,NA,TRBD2,TGTGCCAGCAGCCCCCAAAGGCTCGACAGACTAGCGGAGAGGGGGGGTAATACGCAGTATTTT,CASSPQRLDRLAERGGNTQYF
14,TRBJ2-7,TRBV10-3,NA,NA,TGTGCCATCCGCTCCGGGTCTCCTAACTACGAGCAGTACTTC,CAIRSGSPNYEQYF
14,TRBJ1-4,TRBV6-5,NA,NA,TGTGCCAGCAGTCGGGCCGCAACTAATGAAAAACTGTTTTTT,CASSRAATNEKLFF
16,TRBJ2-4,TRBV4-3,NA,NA,TGCGCCAGCAGCCAAGAATTTGGCCGAGCCAAAAACATTCAGTACTTC,CASSQEFGRAKNIQYF
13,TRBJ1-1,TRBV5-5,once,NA,TGTGCCAGCAGCTTGGGGGGCCGTACTGAAGCTTTCTTT,CASSLGGRTEAFF
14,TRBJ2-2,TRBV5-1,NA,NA,TGCGCCAGCAGCTTGAACCTCTACACCGGGGAGCTGTTTTTT,CASSLNLYTGELFF
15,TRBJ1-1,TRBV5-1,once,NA,TGCGCCAGCAGCTTGGAGGTTGGAGGGATCACTGAGGCTTTCTTT,CASSLEVGGITEAFF
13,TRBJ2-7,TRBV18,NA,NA,TGTGCCAGCTCACTGGGAAGGACCTACGAGCAGTACTTC,CASSLGRTYEQYF
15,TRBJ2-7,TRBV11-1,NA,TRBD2,TGTGCCAGCAGACTAACTAGCGGGGGGCTCCGCGAGCAGTACTTC,CASRLTSGGLREQYF
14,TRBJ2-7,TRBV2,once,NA,TGTGCCAGCAGTGACCAGGGCGCCGGCTACGAGCAGTACTTC,CASSDQGAGYEQYF
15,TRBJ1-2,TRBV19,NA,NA,TGTGCCATACGAGACCTCGGGGGGGAGGAGGGCGGCTACACCTTC,CAIRDLGGEEGGYTF
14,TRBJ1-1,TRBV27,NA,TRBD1,TGTGCCAGCAGTTTCCACAGGGGGCACACTGAAGCTTTCTTT,CASSFHRGHTEAFF
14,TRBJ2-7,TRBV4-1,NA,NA,TGCGCCAGCAGCTTTCTTCAGGGTTACTACGAGCAGTACTTC,CASSFLQGYYEQYF
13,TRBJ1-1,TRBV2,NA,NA,TGTGCCAGCAATCAGATTGGGGGCACTGAAGCTTTCTTT,CASNQIGGTEAFF
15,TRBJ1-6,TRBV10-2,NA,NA,TGCGCCAGCAGTGATGCGGCAGGGAGGGATTCACCCCTCCACTTT,CASSDAAGRDSPLHF
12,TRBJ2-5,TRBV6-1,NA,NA,TGTGCCAGCAGTGATAGCCGGGAGACCCAGTACTTC,CASSDSRETQYF
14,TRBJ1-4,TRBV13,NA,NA,TGTGCCAGCAGCTTAAGACAACAGAATGAAAAACTGTTTTTT,CASSLRQQNEKLFF
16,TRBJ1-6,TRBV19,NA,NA,TGTGCCAGTAGTATTAGAGGCAGGGGTCCGGATTCACCCCTCCACTTT,CASSIRGRGPDSPLHF
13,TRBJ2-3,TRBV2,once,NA,TGTGCCAGCCGGAGGACAAGCACAGATACGCAGTATTTT,CASRRTSTDTQYF
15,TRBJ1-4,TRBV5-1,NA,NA,TGCGCCAGCAGCGACGTATCGGGGGCTAATGAAAAACTGTTTTTT,CASSDVSGANEKLFF
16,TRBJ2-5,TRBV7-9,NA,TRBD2,TGTGCCAGCAGCTTAGGTCGGGCGGGGGGGCCCGAGACCCAGTACTTC,CASSLGRAGGPETQYF
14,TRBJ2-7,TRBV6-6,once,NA,TGTGCCAGCAGGGACTCCAACGTGGGGGGCGAGCAGTACTTC,CASRDSNVGGEQYF
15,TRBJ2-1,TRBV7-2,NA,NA,TGTGCCAGCAGCTCACAACCGGGTCGTGGCAATGAGCAGTTCTTC,CASSSQPGRGNEQFF
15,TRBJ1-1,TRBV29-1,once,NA,TGCAGCGTTGGAGAGGGCGCGGGTTTGAACACTGAAGCTTTCTTT,CSVGEGAGLNTEAFF
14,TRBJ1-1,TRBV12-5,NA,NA,TGTGCTAGTGGTTTGGTACTTACACGCACTGAAGCTTTCTTT,CASGLVLTRTEAFF
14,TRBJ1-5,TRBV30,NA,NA,TGTGCCTGGAGTGTACGGGGCGCCTCGGGGCCCCAGCATTTT,CAWSVRGASGPQHF
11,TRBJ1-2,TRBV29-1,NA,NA,TGCAGCGTTGTCAGCCCTCGAGGCTACACCTTC,CSVVSPRGYTF
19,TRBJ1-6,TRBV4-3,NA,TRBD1,TGCGCCAGCAGCCAAGCGTTGGGACAGGGCGAGTGGGCGTATTCACCCCTCCACTTT,CASSQALGQGEWAYSPLHF
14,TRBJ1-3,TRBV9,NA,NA,TGTGCCAGCAGTAAGCAGTCAAATGGAAACACCATATATTTT,CASSKQSNGNTIYF
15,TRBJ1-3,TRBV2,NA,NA,TGTGCCAGCAGTTTTACTACAGGGTCTGGAAACACCATATATTTT,CASSFTTGSGNTIYF
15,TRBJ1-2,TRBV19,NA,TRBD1,TGTGCCAGTTCAAAGGGACCGGGACAGGGGGAAGGCTACACCTTC,CASSKGPGQGEGYTF
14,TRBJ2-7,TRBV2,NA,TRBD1,TGTGCCAGCAGGCGGACAGGGGGGTCCTACGAGCAGTACTTC,CASRRTGGSYEQYF
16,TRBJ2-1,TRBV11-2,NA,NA,TGTGCCAGCAGCTTAGATTGGGACCCGGACTACAATGAGCAGTTCTTC,CASSLDWDPDYNEQFF
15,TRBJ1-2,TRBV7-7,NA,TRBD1,TGTGCTAGCAGCAGGGGGACAGGCGAGGGGTATGGCTACACCTTC,CASSRGTGEGYGYTF
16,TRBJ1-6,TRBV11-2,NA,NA,TGTGCCAGCAGCTTATACTCTGGGTTGAAGGATTCACCCCTCCACTTT,CASSLYSGLKDSPLHF
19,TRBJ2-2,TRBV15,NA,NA,TGTGCCACCAGCAGAGGGGCAGGGTCTGTCCGGAGGAACACCGGGGAGCTGTTTTTT,CATSRGAGSVRRNTGELFF
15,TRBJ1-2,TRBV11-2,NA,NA,TGTGCCAGCAGCTTAGATCAAGTACATTCGTATGGCTACACCTTC,CASSLDQVHSYGYTF
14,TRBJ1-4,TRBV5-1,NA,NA,TGCGCCAGCAGCTTGGAAAGGGGAGGGGAAAAACTGTTTTTT,CASSLERGGEKLFF
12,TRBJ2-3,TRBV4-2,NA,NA,TGTGCCAGCAGCCAAGACCTAGATACGCAGTATTTT,CASSQDLDTQYF
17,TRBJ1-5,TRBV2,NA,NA,TGTGCCAGCAGTGAGTCAAGAGGGGGAATTAGCAATCAGCCCCAGCATTTT,CASSESRGGISNQPQHF